This T cell receptor (beta chain) stems from a study of blood T cell repertoires in COVID-19. This clone was seen only once. CDR1 is SNHLY and CDR2 is FYNNEI in the germline V gene. Trimming took 11 bases from V and 2 from J, leaving 16 bases between them. The CDR3 is made up of 13 amino acids. TCRdb's table, derived via immunoSEQ multiplex PCR, lists solely in-frame clones and lacks some. The data show under 200,000 clones, approximately 90% seen once. This TCR derives from a man aged 35 to 55 with active or convalescent COVID-19. Input material: peripheral blood. V usage is TRBV2 and J usage is TRBJ2-7, with D perhaps TRBD2 (7 bases). The CDR3 spells CAGGAAGAYEQYF. CDR3 sequence (DNA): TGTGCCGGGGGGGCGGCAGGGGCCTACGAGCAGTACTTC.